Each of the 10 T cell receptor beta chains below was sequenced from the same sample in a study of response to subunit inactivated influenza vaccine. TCRdb used MiXCR to reprocess the RT-PCR reads, holding one entry per CDR3 protein. The profile covers roughly 650,000 distinct CDR3 sequences, with 15% to 18% appearing a single time and roughly 10% taken by the ten largest. The sequences come from PBMCs from blood, collected 12 days after vaccination. All receptors come from a man in his forties or fifties who received an inactivated influenza vaccine.

This clonotype was counted between two and nine times. The chain is built from TRBV20-1 and TRBJ2-3; D may be TRBD1 (6 bases). V was trimmed by 3 bases and J by 2 bases, leaving 21 bases between them. The CDR3 totals 17 residues. Germline V gene lookup returns CDR1 DFQATT and CDR2 SNEGSKA (reference sequence). The DNA of the CDR3 is TGCAGTGCTAGGTCCCCTGACAGGTCGAGGTACACAGATACGCAGTATTTT. Protein sequence: CSARSPDRSRYTDTQYF.

With regard to this clonotype: The junction and the germline gene differ at one end; a read error may be behind it. This chain connects TRBV19 to TRBJ1-5; no firm D call. The germline gives CDR1 LNHDA, CDR2 SQIVND (reference sequence). The CDR3 runs to 14 residues. The chain's CDR3 is CACSKDVGNQPQHF. The CDR3 coding sequence is TGTGCCTGTAGTAAGGACGTCGGCAATCAGCCCCAGCATTTT.

In this sample, this clonotype turned up a few times. The chain links TRBV7-2 to TRBJ1-2; TRBD1 matches 7 bases. The length of the CDR3 is 13 residues. CDR1 and CDR2 (germline): SGHTA, FQGNSA. V gave up 6 bases and J gave up 4 bases; unmatched junction bases: 5. CDR3 DNA sequence: TGTGCCAGCAGTCAGGGACAGCTCTATGGCTACACCTTC. Translating gives CASSQGQLYGYTF.

The sample holds a few counts of this clonotype. CDR3 loop: CASTANYEQYF. CDR3 DNA: TGTGCCAGCACAGCAAACTACGAGCAGTACTTC. The genes are TRBV2 and TRBJ2-7, with D uncertain. V was cut by 7 bases and J by 3 bases, with 7 bases left in between. The germline gives CDR1 SNHLY, CDR2 FYNNEI. There are 11 residues in the CDR3. Based on the CDR3 plus reference TRBV2 and TRBJ2-7, the full variable domain is EPEVTQTPSHQVTQMGQEVILRCVPISNHLYFYWYRQILGQKVEFLVSFYNNEISEKSEIFDDQFSVERPDGSNFTLKIRSTKLEDSAMYFCASTANYEQYFGPGTRLTVT.

The rearrangement uses TRBV10-3 and TRBJ1-3, with a tentative D call TRBD1 (5 bases). Germline CDR1 and CDR2: ENHRY and SYGVKD. Trimming took 4 bases from V and 0 from J, leaving 16 bases between them. This CDR3 is built from 17 residues. The CDR3 sequence is CAISGRAGDYSGNTIYF. The CDR3 bases are TGTGCCATCAGTGGGCGGGCCGGGGACTACTCTGGAAACACCATATATTTT.

This clonotype was observed a handful of times. The genes are TRBV29-1 and TRBJ2-7; TRBD1 matches at 7 bases. J lost 2 bases, V lost 6 bases, and 7 bases had no gene match. The CDR3 length is 13 residues. CDR1 is SQVTM and CDR2 is ANQGSEA in the germline V gene. CDR3 protein: CSVDTQGPYEQYF. For the CDR3, the DNA is TGCAGCGTGGATACACAGGGGCCCTACGAGCAGTACTTC.

DNA of the CDR3: TGTGCCAGCAGTTACGCCGGGCCGCGCTATGGCTACACCTTC. Protein product: CASSYAGPRYGYTF. The chain couples TRBV6-2 or TRBV6-3 to TRBJ1-2, with unresolved D. The CDR3 consists of 14 residues. Trimming stripped 2 bases from V and 4 bases from J, with 11 bases between. CDR1 and CDR2 from the germline V gene are MNHEY and SVGEGT.

This clonotype has a handful of counts. V usage is TRBV2 and J usage is TRBJ2-1; the D gene is possibly TRBD1 (6 bases). The CDR3 is made up of 14 amino acids. V dropped 7 bases and J dropped 7 bases, with 17 bases sitting between them. From germline, CDR1 is SNHLY and CDR2 FYNNEI. This CDR3 is CASIGRGIRNEQFF. Here the CDR3 DNA reads TGTGCCAGCATTGGCAGGGGCATTAGAAATGAGCAGTTCTTC.

In its sample, this clonotype was seen a few times. The gene calls are TRBV9 and TRBJ1-3; TRBD1 matches 7 bases. The germline V gene encodes CDR1 SGDLS and CDR2 YYNGEE. CDR3 length: 16 residues. V was pared by 4 bases and J by 3 bases, with 10 bases of the junction left unmatched. The CDR3 loop reads CASSLSATGVGNTIYF. The CDR3 DNA reads as TGTGCCAGCAGCCTGAGCGCCACAGGGGTTGGAAACACCATATATTTT.

This chain connects TRBV20-1 to TRBJ2-3; 9 bases agree with TRBD2. Per germline, CDR1 DFQATT and CDR2 SNEGSKA (reference sequence). This CDR3 contains 13 residues. CDR3 residues: CKKVAGETDTQYF. The CDR3 DNA follows: TGCAAGAAAGTAGCGGGAGAGACGGATACGCAGTATTTT.